The 11 T cell receptor beta chains listed next were all sequenced from one sample in a study of blood T cell repertoires in COVID-19. The assay was immunoSEQ multiplex PCR, and TCRdb's table has in-frame clones only and misses some. The data contain about 90,000 clones, about 82% of them singletons. Sequenced material: peripheral blood. These receptors all stem from an older woman with active or convalescent COVID-19.

The chain links TRBV10-3 to TRBJ2-5; maybe TRBD2 (7 bases). The germline V gene encodes CDR1 ENHRY and CDR2 SYGVKD. The germline V and J ends were trimmed by 6 bases and 3 bases, with 11 bases remaining between them. This CDR3 has 13 amino acids. CDR3 DNA: TGTGCCATCAGGAGGGGGGGGGAAGAGACCCAGTACTTC. Its translation is CAIRRGGEETQYF.

The chain employs TRBV19 and TRBJ1-5; TRBD1 is a possible D gene (6 bases). Germline CDR1 reads LNHDA; CDR2 reads SQIVND (reference sequence). V lost 0 bases to trimming and J lost 0 bases, with 9 bases between them. The CDR3 totals 16 residues. The CDR3 protein is CASSIDGQYSNQPQHF. CDR3 bases: TGTGCCAGTAGTATAGATGGACAGTATAGCAATCAGCCCCAGCATTTT.

This clone has more than one count but fewer than ten. Other nucleotide sequences from this sample produce the same CDR3. V usage is TRBV2 and J usage is TRBJ1-5, with unresolved D. V lost 3 bases to trimming and J lost 4 bases, with 4 bases between them. This CDR3 comprises 12 residues. CDR1 and CDR2 (germline): SNHLY, FYNNEI. The CDR3 DNA reads TGTGCCAGCAGTGACAGGAATCAGCCCCAGCATTTT. Its translation is CASSDRNQPQHF.

This clone was picked up a small number of times. The genes are TRBV6-6 and TRBJ1-6, with no clear D. The CDR3 runs 15 residues. V was clipped by 2 bases and J by 5 bases, with 10 bases between them. Germline CDR1 is MNHNY and CDR2 is SVGAGI (reference sequence). CDR3 coding DNA: TGTGCCAGCAGTTACGATCCGGGGAATAATTCACCCCTCCACTTT. Its translation is CASSYDPGNNSPLHF.

The genes are TRBV29-1 and TRBJ1-5, with 7 bases lining up with TRBD1. Germline assignment: CDR1 SQVTM and CDR2 ANQGSEA. The V and J ends lost 6 bases and 4 bases, in that order; junction bases with no gene match: 6. This CDR3 has 13 residues. The CDR3 protein is CSVRRDRNQPQHF. In DNA form, the CDR3 reads TGCAGCGTGCGCCGGGACAGAAATCAGCCCCAGCATTTT.

The chain is built from TRBV7-9 and TRBJ1-4, with TRBD1 identical over 9 bases. The CDR3 covers 14 residues. From germline, CDR1 is SEHNR and CDR2 FQNEAQ (reference sequence). V was pared by 5 bases and J by 5 bases, with 3 bases of the junction left unmatched. The CDR3: CASSKDRGNEKLFF. The CDR3 coding sequence is TGTGCCAGCAGCAAAGACAGGGGGAATGAAAAACTGTTTTTT.

This chain uses TRBV5-1 with TRBJ2-3; 9 bases fit TRBD1. The germline V gene has CDR1 SGHRS and CDR2 YFSETQ. This CDR3 contains 15 residues. V was clipped by 4 bases and J by 8 bases; unmatched bases: 11. CDR3 nucleotides: TGCGCCAGCAGCCCCTTTACAGGGGGCGACGTTACGCAGTATTTT. Its protein product is CASSPFTGGDVTQYF. Based on the CDR3 plus reference TRBV5-1 and TRBJ2-3, the full variable domain is KAGVTQTPRYLIKTRGQQVTLSCSPISGHRSVSWYQQTPGQGLQFLFEYFSETQRNKGNFPGRFSGRQFSNSRSEMNVSTLELGDSALYLCASSPFTGGDVTQYFGPGTRLTVL.

This clone was observed a single time. Other nucleotide sequences from this sample produce the same CDR3. The chain has TRBV28 and TRBJ1-2; tentatively, D is TRBD1 (6 bases). This CDR3 comprises 14 residues. Germline CDR1 is MDHEN and CDR2 is SYDVKM. Deletions cut 3 bases from V and 2 bases from J, with 10 bases between. For the CDR3, the DNA is TGTGCCAGCAGTTTGGGCCAGGGGAACTATGGCTACACCTTC. Protein: CASSLGQGNYGYTF.

J is TRBJ2-6 and V is TRBV5-1, with 9 bases lining up with TRBD1. This CDR3 is built from 18 residues. CDR1 SGHRS and CDR2 YFSETQ come from the germline V gene. Trimming at V came to 4 bases and at J to 2 bases, leaving 10 bases not matched to a gene. The CDR3 nucleotides read TGCGCCAGCAGCGCAGAAGGACAGGGGAGCCCTGGGGCCAACGTCCTGACTTTC. Translating gives CASSAEGQGSPGANVLTF.

A few counts support this clone. V and J are TRBV19 and TRBJ1-1; D perhaps matches TRBD1 (6 bases). The V and J ends lost 1 base and 6 bases respectively, with 18 bases between them. The CDR3 runs 16 residues. Germline lookup yields CDR1 LNHDA and CDR2 SQIVND (reference sequence). The CDR3 DNA is TGTGCCAGTAGTATAGGCGGGGGCAGTCTATCCGCTGAAGCTTTCTTT. Translating it yields CASSIGGGSLSAEAFF.

CDR3 sequence: CASRPDRGFLNTEAFF. For the CDR3, the DNA is TGCGCCAGCAGGCCGGACAGGGGGTTTCTGAACACTGAAGCTTTCTTT. The chain recombines TRBV5-1 with TRBJ1-1; 10 positions agree with TRBD1. The CDR3 has 16 amino acids. Germline CDR1 reads SGHRS; CDR2 reads YFSETQ. Germline trimming cut 5 bases from V and 0 bases from J; bases unmatched to any gene: 7.